The source of this T cell receptor beta chain is a study of regulatory T cells in long-lasting Graves disease. Findings of the study overall: The TCR repertoire of persistent Graves' patients was less diverse than that of newly diagnosed ones. Examination was confined to peripheral blood, excluding thyroid tissue.

HTBI primers from iRepertoire and Arm-PCR of CDR3 regions yielded the TCR beta libraries. TCRdb ran MiXCR on the multiplex PCR reads and lists one entry per CDR3 protein. The table lists 250,000 to 300,000 distinct CDR3 sequences, 20% to 25% of them singletons. Regarding this clonotype: Its cognate antigen is unknown. At one of its ends the junction is not consistent with the germline gene, which may arise from a read error.

Time point noted: persistent/refractory GD, antithyroid drugs over 5 years with positive TRAb. PBMC-extracted RNA yielded the TCR library. The sequencing used peripheral blood mononuclear cells (PBMCs), collected when the disease was refractory, from a patient treated with antithyroid drugs. The TCR was taken from a female donor with Graves disease.

CDR3 loop: CASSYPQGSTDTQCF. In nucleotides, the CDR3 is TGTGCCAGCAGCTATCCACAAGGAAGCACAGATACGCAGTGTTTT. The chain couples TRBV28 to TRBJ2-3; unclear D gene. The germline gives CDR1 MDHEN, CDR2 SYDVKM. The CDR3 covers 15 residues.